The 4 T cell receptor beta chains reported below all come from one sample, sequenced in a study of cytomegalovirus exposure and HLA in healthy donors. In the PCR, 60 Vbeta and 13 Jbeta primers were used. Clones were sequenced by immunoSEQ multiplex PCR, and TCRdb holds only the in-frame ones, with some missing. The sample holds approximately 180,000 clones; over 60% are singletons and the top ten take about 1%. Sequenced input: PBMCs. Receptors were obtained from a woman between 40 and 55 years old in good health and CMV-seronegative.

This clone showed up just a few times. The V gene is TRBV5-8, the J gene TRBJ1-2; TRBD1 is a possible D gene (5 bases). This CDR3 has 15 amino acids. CDR1 and CDR2 from the germline V gene are SGHTS and YDEGEE. Deletions cut 0 bases from V and 4 bases from J, with 13 bases between. CDR3 nucleotide sequence: TGTGCCAGCAGCTTGGGGCAGGGCCAAGGCTATGGCTACACCTTC. This translates into CASSLGQGQGYGYTF.

V gene TRBV4-3 combines with J gene TRBJ2-3; maybe TRBD1 (6 bases). Germline lookup yields CDR1 LGHNA and CDR2 YSLEER. V was clipped by 1 base and J by 0 bases, with 14 bases between them. CDR3 size: 17 residues. In DNA, the CDR3 is TGCGCCAGCAGCCAAGTTACCCAAAGGGGGAGCACAGATACGCAGTATTTT. Translated, it gives CASSQVTQRGSTDTQYF.

The chain uses TRBV7-2 and TRBJ2-2, with 8 positions matching TRBD2. The V gene end was trimmed by 0 bases and the J gene end by 3 bases; junction bases not matched to a gene: 3. The CDR3 loop spans 16 amino acids. CDR1 and CDR2 from the germline V gene are SGHTA and FQGNSA. The CDR3 sequence: CASSLAAGGYTGELFF. The CDR3 nucleotides are TGTGCCAGCAGCTTAGCTGCGGGAGGCTACACCGGGGAGCTGTTTTTT.

This clone came up a few times. The rearrangement links TRBV9 to TRBJ2-2; TRBD2 matches at 13 bases. V lost 0 bases to trimming and J lost 7 bases; unmatched junction nucleotides: 3. Germline lookup yields CDR1 SGDLS and CDR2 YYNGEE. The CDR3 contains 16 residues. The CDR3 protein is CASSVGTSGSGGELFF. Here the CDR3 DNA reads TGTGCCAGCAGCGTAGGGACTAGCGGGAGCGGCGGGGAGCTGTTTTTT.